A single sample gave rise to the 9 T cell receptor beta chains below, sequenced in a study of blood T cell repertoires in COVID-19. Here immunoSEQ multiplex PCR was the method, and the copy in TCRdb shows in-frame clones only, minus some. This sample carries some 120,000 clones, around 77% of them seen once, and the ten largest clones take approximately 11%. The sequenced material came from peripheral blood. The receptor set was obtained from a human donor in a cohort sampled during active COVID-19.

This sequence joins TRBV7-8 and TRBJ1-4; D is undetermined. The V end lost 1 base, the J end lost 8 bases, and 14 bases lay between the germline ends. CDR1 is SGHVS and CDR2 is FQNEAQ in the germline V gene. There are 15 residues in the CDR3. The CDR3 nucleotides read TGTGCCAGCAGCTTAGAAGAGATGGCGGGGGAAAAACTGTTTTTT. The encoded protein is CASSLEEMAGEKLFF.

The chain combines TRBV18 with TRBJ1-1; possibly TRBD1 for D (5 bases). From germline, CDR1 is KGHSH and CDR2 LQKENI. V dropped 4 bases and J dropped 0 bases, with 12 bases sitting between them. The CDR3 has 15 amino acids. In DNA, the CDR3 is TGTGCCAGCTCACGACCGACAGACATGAACACTGAAGCTTTCTTT. It yields the protein CASSRPTDMNTEAFF.

The J gene is TRBJ1-4, the V gene TRBV2; no firm D call. The germline V gene has CDR1 SNHLY and CDR2 FYNNEI. V was trimmed by 2 bases and J by 5 bases, leaving 12 bases between them. CDR3 length equals 15 residues. The CDR3 here is CASSENPRANEKLFF. In DNA form, the CDR3 reads TGTGCCAGCAGTGAAAACCCGCGGGCGAATGAAAAACTGTTTTTT.

This chain uses TRBV4-2 with TRBJ2-1; 15 bases agree with TRBD2. CDR1 LGHNA and CDR2 YNFKEQ come from the germline V gene. After removal of 2 bases from V and 0 bases from J, the junction contained 8 bases not matched to a gene. The CDR3 length is 20 residues. CDR3 sequence: CASSQRGLAGGPNSYNEQFF. CDR3 DNA: TGTGCCAGCAGCCAACGGGGACTAGCGGGGGGTCCGAACTCCTACAATGAGCAGTTCTTC.

The chain is built from TRBV2 and TRBJ2-2; TRBD1 matches 9 bases. The ends lost 8 bases at V and 5 bases at J; junction bases unmatched: 9. The CDR3 is made up of 15 amino acids. Germline loops: CDR1 SNHLY, CDR2 FYNNEI. The CDR3 DNA follows: TGTGCCAGCGCGAGGGGGGGACAGGGAACCGGGGAGCTGTTTTTT. Amino acid sequence: CASARGGQGTGELFF.

This chain links TRBV5-1 with TRBJ1-6; D unresolved. Trimming cost V 2 bases and J 6 bases, with 18 bases left between them. Germline-derived CDR1 and CDR2 are SGHRS and YFSETQ. This CDR3 has 17 amino acids. The DNA of the CDR3 is TGCGCCAGCAGCTTTAGCACCGTAGGTCTCGGTAATTCACCCCTCCACTTT. It is translated as CASSFSTVGLGNSPLHF.

The chain links TRBV19 to TRBJ1-4, with 7 positions matching TRBD1. CDR1 LNHDA and CDR2 SQIVND come from the germline V gene (reference sequence). This CDR3 comprises 16 residues. The V segment lost 5 bases and the J segment 0 bases; nucleotides outside the gene matches: 6. The CDR3 DNA is TGTGCCAGTAGTTTCGGGACAGCTGCAACTAATGAAAAACTGTTTTTT. It encodes CASSFGTAATNEKLFF.

The CDR3 bases are TGTGCCAGCAGCGGATGGCAGGGGGCGGCTAATGAAAAACTGTTTTTT. Translated: CASSGWQGAANEKLFF. The chain uses TRBV5-6 and TRBJ1-4, with TRBD1 matching over 8 bases. This CDR3 is built from 16 residues. Germline V gene lookup returns CDR1 SGHDT and CDR2 YYEEEE. V shed 4 bases, J shed 3 bases, and the junction held 8 bases outside the gene matches.

This clone was found a few times. This chain joins TRBV2 and TRBJ1-5; D is uncertain. Germline V gene data show CDR1 as SNHLY and CDR2 as FYNNEI. This CDR3 has 13 amino acids. Trimming removed 4 bases at V and 3 bases at J, with 7 bases between. The CDR3 protein is CASSGQVNQPQHF. The CDR3 bases are TGTGCCAGCAGTGGGCAGGTCAATCAGCCCCAGCATTTT.